These 17 T cell receptor beta chains were all obtained from the same sample, sequenced in a study of T cells in Graves' hyperthyroidism and ophthalmopathy. There were TCR beta CDR3 regions amplified from RNA transcripts. Using the HTBI primer set, a first-round RT-PCR was run on the TCR CDR3. TCRdb processed the multiplex PCR reads anew with MiXCR; each CDR3 protein has one entry. Found here are hundreds of thousands of distinct CDR3 sequences, roughly 15% of them singletons; the top ten hold 34%. Sequencing input: blood. These receptor sequences come from a woman aged 40 to 50 with Graves' ophthalmopathy.

The V call is TRBV6-1, the J call TRBJ2-5, with TRBD1 matching over 7 bases. The CDR3 consists of 12 residues. Germline V gives CDR1 MNHNS, CDR2 SASEGT. The V segment lost 11 bases and the J segment 4 bases; nucleotides outside the gene matches: 7. The CDR3 nucleotides read TGTGCCGGCATATCAGGGGGAGAGACCCAGTACTTC. Its translation is CAGISGGETQYF.

The chain recombines TRBV19 with TRBJ1-5; D uncertain. V dropped 3 bases and J dropped 7 bases, with 10 bases sitting between them. Looked up from germline, CDR1 is LNHDA and CDR2 is SQIVND (reference sequence). The CDR3 spans 13 residues. The CDR3 spells CASSIPRRQPQHF. The CDR3 region has the DNA TGTGCCAGTAGTATCCCCCGACGGCAGCCCCAGCATTTT. Based on the CDR3 plus reference TRBV19 and TRBJ1-5, the full variable domain is DGGITQSPKYLFRKEGQNVTLSCEQNLNHDAMYWYRQDPGQGLRLIYYSQIVNDFQKGDIAEGYSVSREKKESFPLTVTSAQKNPTAFYLCASSIPRRQPQHFGDGTRLSIL.

This clonotype was seen many times. The V call is TRBV12-3 or TRBV12-4, the J call TRBJ2-1, with 9 positions matching TRBD2. The ends lost 3 bases at V and 4 bases at J; junction bases unmatched: 4. This CDR3 has 15 residues. This CDR3 is CASSFRLADYNEQFF. The CDR3 DNA follows: TGTGCCAGCAGTTTTAGACTAGCGGATTACAATGAGCAGTTCTTC.

The sample holds many counts of this clonotype. The CDR3, as DNA: TGCGCCAGCAGCTTGGCGGACACACTATACAATGAGCAGTTCTTC. Translating gives CASSLADTLYNEQFF. The chain is built from TRBV5-1 and TRBJ2-1; TRBD1 might be the D (5 bases). CDR3 length: 15 residues. CDR1 SGHRS and CDR2 YFSETQ come from the germline V gene. With 0 bases removed from V and 4 bases from J, the gap between germline ends came to 11 bases.

This clonotype was detected ten times or more. The V call is TRBV20-1, the J call TRBJ2-7; 13 bases are a match to TRBD2. Germline V gives CDR1 DFQATT, CDR2 SNEGSKA (reference sequence). The CDR3 runs 14 residues. The V and J ends lost 5 bases and 3 bases, in that order; junction bases with no gene match: 4. CDR3 sequence (DNA): TGCAGTGCTCCACTAGCGGGGGGGGGCTACGAGCAGTACTTC. Its translation: CSAPLAGGGYEQYF.

This clonotype has a count of ten or more. The rearrangement joins TRBV20-1 to TRBJ2-7; 7 bases map to TRBD1. Trimming at V came to 5 bases and at J to 6 bases, leaving 7 bases not matched to a gene. The CDR3 is made up of 12 amino acids. In germline, CDR1 is DFQATT, CDR2 SNEGSKA (reference sequence). Here the CDR3 reads CSADQRGLEQYF. The CDR3 bases are TGCAGTGCTGACCAGAGGGGGCTCGAGCAGTACTTC.

Only a few counts were recorded for this clonotype. V and J are TRBV29-1 and TRBJ2-3; 7 bases fit TRBD2. Germline CDR1 and CDR2: SQVTM and ANQGSEA. V lost 2 bases to trimming and J lost 2 bases; unmatched junction nucleotides: 4. The CDR3 has 14 residues. The DNA of the CDR3 is TGCAGCGTTGAAAGGGGACTAATCACAGATACGCAGTATTTT. It encodes CSVERGLITDTQYF.

The V call is TRBV18, the J call TRBJ1-1, with TRBD1 as a possible D gene (6 bases). The germline V and J ends were trimmed by 2 bases and 2 bases, with 12 bases remaining between them. Germline CDR1 is KGHSH and CDR2 is LQKENI. The CDR3 loop spans 15 amino acids. CDR3: CASSPVGTPNTEAFF. The CDR3 DNA sequence: TGTGCCAGCTCACCAGTCGGGACACCCAACACTGAAGCTTTCTTT.

The rearrangement joins TRBV29-1 to TRBJ2-7; weak D call: TRBD1 (5 bases). V lost 4 bases, J lost 3 bases, and 13 bases lay in between. CDR1 is SQVTM, CDR2 ANQGSEA, per germline. There are 13 residues in the CDR3. CDR3 sequence (DNA): TGCAGCGTTGTAAAGGCAGGGATCTACGAGCAGTACTTC. Its protein is CSVVKAGIYEQYF.

This clonotype appeared a few times. The CDR3 loop reads CASSPGADEEFF. DNA for the CDR3: TGTGCCAGCAGTCCGGGAGCGGACGAGGAGTTCTTC. This chain links TRBV27 with TRBJ2-1; possible D gene TRBD2, 6 bases. Looked up from germline, CDR1 is MNHEY and CDR2 is SMNVEV (reference sequence). The germline V and J ends were trimmed by 5 bases and 14 bases, with 16 bases remaining between them. CDR3 length: 12 amino acids.

Comment on this clonotype: Since a much larger clone is just one base distant, this may be a read error. The chain employs TRBV6-6 and TRBJ1-2, with D possibly being TRBD1 (5 bases). From germline, CDR1 is MNHNY and CDR2 SVGAGI (reference sequence). Deletions cut 0 bases from V and 4 bases from J, with 15 bases between. The CDR3 sequence is 16 residues long. The chain's CDR3 is CASSYSIGGTGYGYTF. In DNA, the CDR3 is TGTGCCAGCAGTTACTCTATTGGGGGTACGGGCTATGGCTACACCTTC.

This clonotype was recorded at least ten times. CDR3 coding DNA: TGTGCTAGTGGTTCTCCTAGTGGGGGACAAGAGACCCAGTACTTC. Amino acids: CASGSPSGGQETQYF. The chain combines TRBV12-5 with TRBJ2-5; D possibly matches TRBD1 or TRBD2 (5 bases each). CDR3 length equals 15 residues. The V and J ends lost 4 bases and 2 bases respectively, with 14 bases between them. Per the germline V gene, CDR1 is LGHNT and CDR2 is FRNRAP.

This clonotype was recorded a few times. A read error may explain this, as a much larger clone is one base away. The CDR3 region is CASSLSRASYEQYF. The CDR3 nucleotides read TGTGCCAGCAGCTTATCCCGGGCTAGCTACGAGCAGTACTTC. This chain links TRBV11-2 with TRBJ2-7; D remains ambiguous. Germline V gene lookup returns CDR1 SGHAT and CDR2 FQNNGV. V gave up 2 bases and J gave up 3 bases, with 11 bases separating them. The CDR3 sequence is 14 residues long. Drawing the rest from reference TRBV11-2 and TRBJ2-7, the complete variable domain is EAGVAQSPRYKIIEKRQSVAFWCNPISGHATLYWYQQILGQGPKLLIQFQNNGVVDDSQLPKDRFSAERLKGVDSTLKIQPAKLEDSAVYLCASSLSRASYEQYFGPGTRLTVT.

This clonotype was seen ten or more times. The chain employs TRBV10-3 and TRBJ2-3; 7 nucleotides line up with TRBD1. Trimming at V came to 8 bases and at J to 1 base, leaving 9 bases not matched to a gene. The CDR3 is 15 amino acids. The germline V gene encodes CDR1 ENHRY and CDR2 SYGVKD. CDR3 sequence: CAIGLGTEGTDTQYF. In nucleotides, the CDR3 is TGTGCCATCGGTCTCGGGACAGAAGGCACAGATACGCAGTATTTT.

The table lists this clonotype with many counts. DNA of the CDR3: TGTGCCAGCAGTCACCAAGAGTTGGATGAAAAACTGTTTTTT. Translation: CASSHQELDEKLFF. J is TRBJ1-4 and V is TRBV28; no firm D call. This CDR3 spans 14 amino acids. Trimming stripped 5 bases from V and 6 bases from J, with 13 bases between. Germline V gene data show CDR1 as MDHEN and CDR2 as SYDVKM.

Ten or more counts support this clonotype. The chain recombines TRBV11-2 with TRBJ2-5; 8 nucleotides line up with TRBD1. CDR1 is SGHAT, CDR2 FQNNGV, per germline. The ends lost 0 bases at V and 5 bases at J; junction bases unmatched: 5. The CDR3 contains 15 residues. The CDR3 loop is CASSLDQGAWETQYF. The CDR3 DNA reads as TGTGCCAGCAGCTTAGACCAGGGGGCGTGGGAGACCCAGTACTTC.

The sample holds many counts of this clonotype. CDR3: CASSLGGARQGYNEQFF. The CDR3 DNA reads as TGTGCCAGCAGCTTAGGAGGGGCCCGGCAGGGCTACAATGAGCAGTTCTTC. The rearrangement uses TRBV11-2 and TRBJ2-1; either TRBD1 or TRBD2 may supply D (5 bases each). The CDR3 length is 17 residues. Trimming took 1 base from V and 3 from J, leaving 16 bases between them. CDR1 is SGHAT and CDR2 is FQNNGV in the germline V gene.